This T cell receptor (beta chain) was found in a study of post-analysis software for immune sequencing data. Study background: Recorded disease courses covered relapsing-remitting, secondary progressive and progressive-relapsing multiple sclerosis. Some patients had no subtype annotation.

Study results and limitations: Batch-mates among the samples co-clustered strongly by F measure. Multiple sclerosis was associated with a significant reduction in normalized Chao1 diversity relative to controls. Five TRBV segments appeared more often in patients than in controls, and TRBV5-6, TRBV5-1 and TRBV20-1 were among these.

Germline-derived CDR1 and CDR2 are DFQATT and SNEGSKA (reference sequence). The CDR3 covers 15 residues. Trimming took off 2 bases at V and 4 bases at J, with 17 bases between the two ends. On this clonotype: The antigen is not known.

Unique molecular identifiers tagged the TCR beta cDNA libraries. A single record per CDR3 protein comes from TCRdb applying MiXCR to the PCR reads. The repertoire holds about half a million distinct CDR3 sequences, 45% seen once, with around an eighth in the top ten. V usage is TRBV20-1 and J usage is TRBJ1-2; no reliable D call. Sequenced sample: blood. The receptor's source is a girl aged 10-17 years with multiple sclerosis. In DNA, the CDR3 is TGCAGTGCTAGACCCCCGAGAGGGCTCGCCTATGGCTACACCTTC. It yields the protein CSARPPRGLAYGYTF.